These T cell receptor beta chains were read from a single sample in a study of radiation and T cells in renal cell carcinoma. The protocol was immunoSEQ multiplex PCR, while the TCRdb copy is restricted to in-frame clones and leaves out a portion. The sample lists tens of thousands of clones; 80% to 85% were seen once. The specimen comprised blood, sampled from a patient whose treatment included radiotherapy and nephrectomy. The receptors shown here come from a woman in her seventies with renal cell carcinoma. Each CDR3 is given with its conserved first and last residue. Some rows mark clone size as missing; the rest say once, few, many or name a class of expanded clone.

cdr3_length: 16
v_call: TRBV27
j_call: TRBJ1-2
clone_size: -
cdr3_aa: CASKPTPGQGHYGYTF

cdr3_length: 17
v_call: TRBV5-6
j_call: TRBJ1-3
clone_size: -
cdr3_aa: CASSLGRSILSGNTIYF

cdr3_length: 15
v_call: TRBV6-1
j_call: TRBJ2-7
clone_size: -
cdr3_aa: CASSEGQGSSYEQYF

cdr3_length: 18
v_call: TRBV10-2
j_call: TRBJ2-4
clone_size: -
cdr3_aa: CASSETHPLGGNKNIQYF

cdr3_length: 14
v_call: TRBV7-9
j_call: TRBJ2-7
clone_size: -
cdr3_aa: CASRPGPNQHEQYF

cdr3_length: 13
v_call: TRBV19
j_call: TRBJ2-7
clone_size: -
cdr3_aa: CASSMGQNYEKYF

cdr3_length: 19
v_call: TRBV19
j_call: TRBJ2-6
clone_size: -
cdr3_aa: CASSMYPRGFSSGANVLTF

cdr3_length: 15
v_call: TRBV15
j_call: TRBJ2-1
clone_size: -
cdr3_aa: CATSRDPGQGDEQFF

cdr3_length: 14
v_call: TRBV7-9
j_call: TRBJ2-1
clone_size: -
cdr3_aa: CASSLGLAGAPQFF

cdr3_length: 11
v_call: TRBV29-1
j_call: TRBJ1-2
clone_size: -
cdr3_aa: CSVFSNYGYTF

cdr3_length: 12
v_call: TRBV27
j_call: TRBJ2-3
clone_size: -
cdr3_aa: CASSSRTDTQYF

cdr3_length: 14
v_call: TRBV7-6
j_call: TRBJ2-5
clone_size: -
cdr3_aa: CASSSDWTGETQYF

cdr3_length: 15
v_call: TRBV19
j_call: TRBJ2-7
clone_size: -
cdr3_aa: CASSRASGSSYEQYF

cdr3_length: 14
v_call: TRBV29-1
j_call: TRBJ2-1
clone_size: -
cdr3_aa: CSATTGLELNEQFF

cdr3_length: 17
v_call: TRBV6-1
j_call: TRBJ2-3
clone_size: once
cdr3_aa: CASSELPGTGFTDTQYF

cdr3_length: 13
v_call: TRBV29-1
j_call: TRBJ2-2
clone_size: few
cdr3_aa: CSVDRENTGELFF

cdr3_length: 14
v_call: TRBV7-9
j_call: TRBJ2-7
clone_size: -
cdr3_aa: CASSLTETAYEQYF

cdr3_length: 14
v_call: TRBV28
j_call: TRBJ2-7
clone_size: -
cdr3_aa: CASSLVAGSHEQYF

cdr3_length: 18
v_call: TRBV7-2
j_call: TRBJ1-2
clone_size: -
cdr3_aa: CASSLSPDRAGANYGYTF

cdr3_length: 16
v_call: TRBV2
j_call: TRBJ2-4
clone_size: -
cdr3_aa: CASSEAPEGAKNIQYF

cdr3_length: 17
v_call: TRBV4-1
j_call: TRBJ2-4
clone_size: -
cdr3_aa: CASSQDGDKRAKNIQYF

cdr3_length: 17
v_call: TRBV9
j_call: TRBJ2-2
clone_size: -
cdr3_aa: CASSVGSQSLNTGELFF

cdr3_length: 15
v_call: TRBV7-3
j_call: TRBJ1-5
clone_size: -
cdr3_aa: CASRRDVVSHQPQHF

cdr3_length: 16
v_call: TRBV4-1
j_call: TRBJ1-2
clone_size: -
cdr3_aa: CASSQDRQGPPGGYTF

cdr3_length: 15
v_call: TRBV9
j_call: TRBJ1-2
clone_size: once
cdr3_aa: CASSGGQGADYGYTF

cdr3_length: 14
v_call: TRBV5-6
j_call: TRBJ2-7
clone_size: few
cdr3_aa: CASSLETNPYEQYF

cdr3_length: 13
v_call: TRBV7-2
j_call: TRBJ1-4
clone_size: -
cdr3_aa: CASSQGRFEKLFF

cdr3_length: 16
v_call: TRBV7-2
j_call: TRBJ2-1
clone_size: -
cdr3_aa: CASSLVGGSSYNEQFF

cdr3_length: 16
v_call: TRBV13
j_call: TRBJ2-3
clone_size: -
cdr3_aa: CASSLMGETSTDTQYF

cdr3_length: 13
v_call: TRBV6-1
j_call: TRBJ1-5
clone_size: -
cdr3_aa: CASSEAYSQPQHF

cdr3_length: 15
v_call: TRBV10-3
j_call: TRBJ2-1
clone_size: -
cdr3_aa: CAIRPSGAGENEQFF

cdr3_length: 15
v_call: TRBV6-6
j_call: TRBJ2-5
clone_size: -
cdr3_aa: CASSYSLGNEETQYF

cdr3_length: 14
v_call: TRBV19
j_call: TRBJ1-5
clone_size: -
cdr3_aa: CASRHRDRGQPQHF

cdr3_length: 13
v_call: TRBV6-5
j_call: TRBJ2-7
clone_size: -
cdr3_aa: CASSYRGGYEQYF

cdr3_length: 17
v_call: TRBV9
j_call: TRBJ1-1
clone_size: few
cdr3_aa: CASSVSRDRGMNTEAFF

cdr3_length: 11
v_call: TRBV2
j_call: TRBJ2-7
clone_size: -
cdr3_aa: CASRQGYEQYF

cdr3_length: 14
v_call: TRBV9
j_call: TRBJ1-1
clone_size: -
cdr3_aa: CASSVGIRDRVAFF

cdr3_length: 12
v_call: TRBV29-1
j_call: TRBJ2-1
clone_size: once
cdr3_aa: CSVDQGYNEQFF

cdr3_length: 13
v_call: TRBV4-2
j_call: TRBJ1-2
clone_size: -
cdr3_aa: CASSDRGGYGYTF

cdr3_length: 16
v_call: TRBV5-1
j_call: TRBJ2-3
clone_size: -
cdr3_aa: CASSREGRRGGDTQYF

cdr3_length: 15
v_call: TRBV29-1
j_call: TRBJ1-2
clone_size: -
cdr3_aa: CSASSGTRGGYGYTF

cdr3_length: 15
v_call: TRBV5-1
j_call: TRBJ2-5
clone_size: -
cdr3_aa: CASSKVLAGQETQYF

cdr3_length: 14
v_call: TRBV29-1
j_call: TRBJ2-1
clone_size: once
cdr3_aa: CSASSLRRGNEQFF

cdr3_length: 14
v_call: TRBV2
j_call: TRBJ2-7
clone_size: -
cdr3_aa: CASRGTGFRYEQYF

cdr3_length: 14
v_call: TRBV2
j_call: TRBJ2-7
clone_size: -
cdr3_aa: CASSESTGNYEQYF

cdr3_length: 14
v_call: TRBV19
j_call: TRBJ2-2
clone_size: -
cdr3_aa: CASKGGANTGELFF

cdr3_length: 10
v_call: TRBV6-6
j_call: TRBJ2-7
clone_size: -
cdr3_aa: CASGSYEQYF

cdr3_length: 13
v_call: TRBV6-5
j_call: TRBJ2-1
clone_size: -
cdr3_aa: CASSRGTANEQFF

cdr3_length: 10
v_call: TRBV9
j_call: TRBJ2-7
clone_size: few
cdr3_aa: CASSPYEQYF

cdr3_length: 14
v_call: TRBV5-6
j_call: TRBJ2-2
clone_size: -
cdr3_aa: CASSLYTNTGELFF

cdr3_length: 14
v_call: TRBV10-1
j_call: TRBJ2-5
clone_size: -
cdr3_aa: CASSESGTEETQYF

cdr3_length: 14
v_call: TRBV7-2
j_call: TRBJ2-7
clone_size: -
cdr3_aa: CASSPGLAGPQGYF

cdr3_length: 13
v_call: TRBV5-6
j_call: TRBJ2-7
clone_size: -
cdr3_aa: CASSFGLAGEQYF

cdr3_length: 13
v_call: TRBV6-1
j_call: TRBJ2-7
clone_size: -
cdr3_aa: CASRDRGEYEQYF

cdr3_length: 14
v_call: TRBV7-9
j_call: TRBJ1-2
clone_size: -
cdr3_aa: CASSLGQSSYGYTF

cdr3_length: 16
v_call: TRBV7-2
j_call: TRBJ2-7
clone_size: -
cdr3_aa: CASSLYGSLSSYEQYF

cdr3_length: 12
v_call: TRBV5-8
j_call: TRBJ2-3
clone_size: -
cdr3_aa: CASSSRADTQYF